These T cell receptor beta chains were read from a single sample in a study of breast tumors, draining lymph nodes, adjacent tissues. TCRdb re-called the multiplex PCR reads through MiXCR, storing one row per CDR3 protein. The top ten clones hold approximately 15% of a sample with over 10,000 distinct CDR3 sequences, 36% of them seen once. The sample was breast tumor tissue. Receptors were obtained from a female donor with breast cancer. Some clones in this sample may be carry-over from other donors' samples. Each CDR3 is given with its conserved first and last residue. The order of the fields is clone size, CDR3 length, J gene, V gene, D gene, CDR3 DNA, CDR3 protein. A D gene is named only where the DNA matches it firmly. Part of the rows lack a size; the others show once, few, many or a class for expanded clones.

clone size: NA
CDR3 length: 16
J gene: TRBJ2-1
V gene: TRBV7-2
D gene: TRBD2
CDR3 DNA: TGTGCCAGCAGCTTAGAGGGACTAGCCGAAGACAATGAGCAGTTCTTC
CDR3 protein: CASSLEGLAEDNEQFF

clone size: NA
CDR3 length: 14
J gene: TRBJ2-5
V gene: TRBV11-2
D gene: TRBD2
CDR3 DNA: TGTGCCAGCTCCCGGGGGGGGTACCAAGAGACCCAGTACTTC
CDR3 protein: CASSRGGYQETQYF

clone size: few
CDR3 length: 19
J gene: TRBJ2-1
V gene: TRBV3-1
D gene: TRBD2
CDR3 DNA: TGTGCCAGCAGCCAAGGTTTTAGCGGGGGTCAAAGCTCCTACAATGAGCAGTTCTTC
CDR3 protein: CASSQGFSGGQSSYNEQFF

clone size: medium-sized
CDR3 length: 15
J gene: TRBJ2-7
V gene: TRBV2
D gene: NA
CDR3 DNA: TGTGCCAGCAGAAAAAATCGAGTGGATACTCACGAGCAGTACTTC
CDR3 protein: CASRKNRVDTHEQYF

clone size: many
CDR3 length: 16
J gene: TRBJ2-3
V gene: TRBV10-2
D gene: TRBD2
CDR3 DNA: TGCGCCAGCAGATTCTCGGTAGCGGGGGGGCCGGATACGCAGTATTTT
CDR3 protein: CASRFSVAGGPDTQYF

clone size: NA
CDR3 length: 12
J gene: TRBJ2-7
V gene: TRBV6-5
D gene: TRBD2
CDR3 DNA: TGTGCCAGCTGCGGGAGGAATTACGAGCAGTACTTC
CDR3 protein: CASCGRNYEQYF

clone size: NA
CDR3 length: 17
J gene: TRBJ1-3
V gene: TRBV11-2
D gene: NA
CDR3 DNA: TGTGCCAGCAGCCTATGGGGCGAGGGGCCGTCTGGAAACACCATATATTTT
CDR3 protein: CASSLWGEGPSGNTIYF

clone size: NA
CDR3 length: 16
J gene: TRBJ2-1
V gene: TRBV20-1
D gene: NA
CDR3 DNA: TGCAGTGCTGGAGGGCAGAGAAGCGGAGCCTACAATGAGCAGTTCTTC
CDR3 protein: CSAGGQRSGAYNEQFF

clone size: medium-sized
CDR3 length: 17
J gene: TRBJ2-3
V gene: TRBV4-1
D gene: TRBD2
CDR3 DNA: TGCGCCAGCAGCCCTTCTAGCGGGAGGGCCCTCACAGATACGCAGTATTTT
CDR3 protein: CASSPSSGRALTDTQYF

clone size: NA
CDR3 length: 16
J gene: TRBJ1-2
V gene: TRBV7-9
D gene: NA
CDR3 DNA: TGTGCCAGCAGCTTAGTCGGGACTGCCACTAACTATGGCTACACCTTC
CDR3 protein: CASSLVGTATNYGYTF

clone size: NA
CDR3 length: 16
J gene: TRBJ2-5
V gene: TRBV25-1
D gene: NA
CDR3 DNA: TGTGCCAGCAGTGAATACAGGGGGACTAGGGCTGAGACCCAGTACTTC
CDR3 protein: CASSEYRGTRAETQYF

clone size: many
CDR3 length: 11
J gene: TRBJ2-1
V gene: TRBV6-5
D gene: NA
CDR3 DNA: TGTGCCAGCAGTTATATCGGGGAGCAGTTCTTC
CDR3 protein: CASSYIGEQFF

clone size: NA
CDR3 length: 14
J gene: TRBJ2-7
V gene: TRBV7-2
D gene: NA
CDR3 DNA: TGTGCCAGCAGCTTAGCGCGGACCCAAGCCAGGATGTACTTC
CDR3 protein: CASSLARTQARMYF

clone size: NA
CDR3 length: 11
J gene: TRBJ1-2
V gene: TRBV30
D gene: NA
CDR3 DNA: TGTGCCTGGAGTGTATCCCTTGGCTACACCTTC
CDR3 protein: CAWSVSLGYTF

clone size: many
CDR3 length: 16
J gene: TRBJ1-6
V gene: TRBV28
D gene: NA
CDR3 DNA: TGTGCCAGCAGTTTTTTCCCCGCGGGCTTGAATTCACCCCTCCACTTT
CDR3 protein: CASSFFPAGLNSPLHF

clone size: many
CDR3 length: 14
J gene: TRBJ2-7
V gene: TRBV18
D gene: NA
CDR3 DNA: TGTGCCAGCTCATCCTCGGACAGCTCCTACGAGCAGTACTTC
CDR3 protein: CASSSSDSSYEQYF

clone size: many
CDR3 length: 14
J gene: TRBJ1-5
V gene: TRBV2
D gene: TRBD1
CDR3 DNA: TGTGCCAGCAGTTCCCAGGGGGCCCGTCAGCCCCAGCATTTT
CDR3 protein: CASSSQGARQPQHF

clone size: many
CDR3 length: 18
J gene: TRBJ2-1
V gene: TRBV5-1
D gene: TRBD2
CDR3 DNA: TGCGCCAGCAGCCCGGTCGGGGGGGGGGTGAGCTCCTACAATGAGCAGTTCTTC
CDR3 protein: CASSPVGGGVSSYNEQFF

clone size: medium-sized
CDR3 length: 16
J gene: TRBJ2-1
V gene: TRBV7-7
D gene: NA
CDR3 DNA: TGTGCTAGCAGCTTAGTCGGGGGCGCCTCCTACAATGAGCAGTTCTTC
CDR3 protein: CASSLVGGASYNEQFF

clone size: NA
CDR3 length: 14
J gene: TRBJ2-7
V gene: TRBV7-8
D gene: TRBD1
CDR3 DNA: TGTGCCAGCAGCCCGGGGACAGGGTTCGACGAGCAGTACTTC
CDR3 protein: CASSPGTGFDEQYF

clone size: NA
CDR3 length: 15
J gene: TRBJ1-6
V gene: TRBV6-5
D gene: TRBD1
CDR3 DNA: TGTGCCAGCAGGGGGACAGGGTTGAAAATTTCACCCCTCCACTTT
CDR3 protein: CASRGTGLKISPLHF

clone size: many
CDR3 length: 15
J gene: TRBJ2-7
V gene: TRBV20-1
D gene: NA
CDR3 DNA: TGCAGTGCTAGAGACCCCGGGACGGAGGTTAACGAGCAGTACTTC
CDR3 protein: CSARDPGTEVNEQYF

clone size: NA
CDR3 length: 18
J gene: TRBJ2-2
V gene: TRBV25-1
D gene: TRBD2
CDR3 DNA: TGTGCCAGCAGTGAGATGCGACTAGCGGGAGGGGAAACCGGGGAGCTGTTTTTT
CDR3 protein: CASSEMRLAGGETGELFF

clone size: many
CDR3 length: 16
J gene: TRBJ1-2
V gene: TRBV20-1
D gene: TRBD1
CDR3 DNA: TGCAATCCTTGGGAAAACAGGGGGAAGGGGAACTATGGCTACACCTTC
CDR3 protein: CNPWENRGKGNYGYTF

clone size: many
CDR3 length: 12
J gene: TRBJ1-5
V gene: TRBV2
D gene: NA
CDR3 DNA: TGTGCCAGCAGTGCCGAGGGGCAGCCCCAGCATTTT
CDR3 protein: CASSAEGQPQHF

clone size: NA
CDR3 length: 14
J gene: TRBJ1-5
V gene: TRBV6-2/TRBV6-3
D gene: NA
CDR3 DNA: TGTGCCAGCAGTTACTCGAACCTCAATCAGCCCCAGCATTTT
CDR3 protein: CASSYSNLNQPQHF

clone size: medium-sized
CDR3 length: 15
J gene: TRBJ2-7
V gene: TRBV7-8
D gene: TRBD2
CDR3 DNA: TGTGCCAGCAGCCCCTGGGAGGGGACTACCTACGAGCAGTACTTC
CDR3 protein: CASSPWEGTTYEQYF

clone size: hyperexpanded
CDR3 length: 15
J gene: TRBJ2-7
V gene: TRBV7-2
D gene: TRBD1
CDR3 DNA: TGTGCCAGCAGCCACCGACAGGGGGCAGCCTACGAGCAGTACTTC
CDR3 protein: CASSHRQGAAYEQYF

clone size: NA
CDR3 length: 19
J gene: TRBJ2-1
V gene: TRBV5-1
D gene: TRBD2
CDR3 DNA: TGCGCCAGCAGCTTGGTTGTTCCGACTAGCGGGGGGGCGGGCAATGAGCAGTTCTTC
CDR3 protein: CASSLVVPTSGGAGNEQFF

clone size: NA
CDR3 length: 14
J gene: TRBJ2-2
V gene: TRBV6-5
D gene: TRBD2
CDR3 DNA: TGTGCCAGCCGGCGGGAGGCCCGGACCGGGGAGCTGTTTTTT
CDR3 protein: CASRREARTGELFF

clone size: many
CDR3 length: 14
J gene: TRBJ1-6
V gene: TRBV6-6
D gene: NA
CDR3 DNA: TGTGCCAGCAGCCCCCCCGTGGATAATTCACCCCTCCACTTT
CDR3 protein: CASSPPVDNSPLHF

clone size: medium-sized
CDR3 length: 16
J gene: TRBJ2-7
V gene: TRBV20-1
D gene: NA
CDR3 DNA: TGCAGTGCTAGAGATTTTGACGGGACAATTTCCAACGAGCAGTACTTC
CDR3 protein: CSARDFDGTISNEQYF

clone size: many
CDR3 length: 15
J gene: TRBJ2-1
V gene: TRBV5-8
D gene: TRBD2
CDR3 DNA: TGTGCCAGCATCCCCGGGACTACCTCATACAATGAGCAGTTCTTC
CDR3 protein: CASIPGTTSYNEQFF

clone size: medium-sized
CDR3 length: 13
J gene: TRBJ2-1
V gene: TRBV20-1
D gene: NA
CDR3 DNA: TGCAGTGCTAGCATCCTTGTGGGGGATGAGCAGTTCTTC
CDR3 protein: CSASILVGDEQFF

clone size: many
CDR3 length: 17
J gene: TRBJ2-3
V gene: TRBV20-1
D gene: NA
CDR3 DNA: TGCAGTGCTAGAGTTTTGGGGGGGCCGGTAAACACAGATACGCAGTATTTT
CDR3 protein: CSARVLGGPVNTDTQYF

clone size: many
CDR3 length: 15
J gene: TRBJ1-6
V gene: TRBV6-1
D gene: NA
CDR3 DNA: TGTGCCAGCAGTGAAACAGACAGGTATAATTCACCCCTCCACTTT
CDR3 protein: CASSETDRYNSPLHF

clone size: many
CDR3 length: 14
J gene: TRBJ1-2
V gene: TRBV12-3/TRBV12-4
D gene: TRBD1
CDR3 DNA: TGTGCCAGCAGTCGGGACAGCAGCTTTTATGGCTACACCTTC
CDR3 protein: CASSRDSSFYGYTF

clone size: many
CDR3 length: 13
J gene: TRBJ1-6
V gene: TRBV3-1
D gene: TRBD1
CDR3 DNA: TGTGCCAGCAGCCAGACAGGGGCCGCGCCCCTCCACTTT
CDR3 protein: CASSQTGAAPLHF